These 14 T cell receptor beta chains were all obtained from the same sample, sequenced in a study of shared clonotypes between healthy human individuals. Sequencing was performed with immunoSEQ multiplex PCR; in TCRdb, only in-frame clones are kept and a portion is missing. The data hold 2 million or so clones, with about 95% observed a single time. Naive CD8 cells comprised CD45RO-negative, CCR7-positively selected cells, excluding terminally differentiated effector memory CD45RA+ cells. The sample taken for sequencing was naive CD8+ T cells sorted from blood. Source of these receptors: a man in his late teens or twenties in good health.

V and J are TRBV6-5 and TRBJ2-7; D is unclear. With 0 bases removed from V and 2 bases from J, the gap between germline ends came to 8 bases. Germline V gene sequence: CDR1 MNHEY, CDR2 SVGAGI. CDR3 length equals 14 residues. The CDR3 bases are TGTGCCAGCAGTTACTCGCACCCTGCCTACGAGCAGTACTTC. Protein: CASSYSHPAYEQYF.

The chain links TRBV10-2 to TRBJ2-1; 7 bases agree with TRBD1. The CDR3 contains 11 residues. Per the germline V gene, CDR1 is WSHSY and CDR2 is SAAADI. V was pared by 8 bases and J by 9 bases, with 4 bases of the junction left unmatched. The CDR3 here is CASQGDGEQFF. For the CDR3, the DNA is TGCGCCAGCCAGGGGGACGGTGAGCAGTTCTTC.

This clone has a handful of counts. In the same sample, other DNA sequences code for this CDR3. This chain uses TRBV9 with TRBJ1-4, with D uncertain. The CDR3 is 14 amino acids. Germline V gene data show CDR1 as SGDLS and CDR2 as YYNGEE. V was clipped by 2 bases and J by 0 bases, with 5 bases between them. In DNA, the CDR3 is TGTGCCAGCAGCGTGGGCTCAACTAATGAAAAACTGTTTTTT. Translation: CASSVGSTNEKLFF.

The rearrangement links TRBV27 to TRBJ1-6; a possible D gene is TRBD1 (6 bases). Trimming removed 4 bases at V and 2 bases at J, with 18 bases between. The CDR3 runs 18 residues. Germline CDR1 and CDR2: MNHEY and SMNVEV (reference sequence). The CDR3 bases are TGTGCCAGCAGTTCCCGCCCCCCCACAGGGCCCTATAATTCACCCCTCCACTTT. It specifies CASSSRPPTGPYNSPLHF.

This chain uses TRBV5-6 with TRBJ2-1, with D uncertain. Trimming pared 3 bases from V and 10 bases from J, leaving 11 bases between. The CDR3 is 12 residues long. Per the germline V gene, CDR1 is SGHDT and CDR2 is YYEEEE. CDR3 amino acids: CASSWAQAEQFF. In nucleotides, the CDR3 is TGTGCCAGCAGCTGGGCCCAAGCCGAGCAGTTCTTC.

This chain connects TRBV27 to TRBJ2-1; D assignment may be TRBD1 or TRBD2 (5 bases each). The ends were cut back, 6 bases at V and 3 bases at J, with 12 bases in the middle. The CDR3 totals 14 residues. Germline CDR1 MNHEY, CDR2 SMNVEV (reference sequence). The CDR3 nucleotides read TGTGCCAGCAGAGAACGGGGCTACTACAATGAGCAGTTCTTC. Translating gives CASRERGYYNEQFF.

V is TRBV4-2 and J is TRBJ2-7; TRBD1 might be the D (6 bases). The V end lost 0 bases, the J end lost 6 bases, and 15 bases lay between the germline ends. CDR1 and CDR2 from the germline V gene are LGHNA and YNFKEQ. The CDR3 totals 15 residues. The CDR3 sequence: CASSQDRTGSREQYF. The DNA for the CDR3 is TGTGCCAGCAGCCAAGATCGAACAGGGAGCCGCGAGCAGTACTTC.

V and J are TRBV28 and TRBJ2-7; no clear D. V shed 5 bases and J shed 5 bases, with 10 bases lying between them. Germline CDR1 and CDR2: MDHEN and SYDVKM. This CDR3 contains 12 residues. CDR3 loop: CASSIGSNEQYF. DNA for the CDR3: TGTGCCAGCAGTATAGGGTCAAACGAGCAGTACTTC.

This chain links TRBV9 with TRBJ2-1, with 9 bases that match TRBD2. The CDR3 is 13 residues long. From germline, CDR1 is SGDLS and CDR2 YYNGEE. Unmatched junction bases numbered 5, after V lost 5 bases and J lost 8 bases. In DNA form, the CDR3 reads TGTGCCAGCAGTCTTAGCGGGAGCCATGAGCAGTTCTTC. This sequence encodes CASSLSGSHEQFF.

The rearrangement uses TRBV13 and TRBJ2-1; D uncertain. The V gene's germline CDR1 is PRHDT and CDR2 FYEKMQ (reference sequence). The CDR3 has 14 amino acids. Trimming removed 0 bases from V and 6 bases from J, with 9 bases in between. Here the CDR3 DNA reads TGTGCCAGCAGCTTAGGTGCAAGCCCCAATGAGCAGTTCTTC. Protein sequence: CASSLGASPNEQFF.

The chain carries TRBV27 and TRBJ1-1; tentatively, D is TRBD1 (5 bases). Germline assignment: CDR1 MNHEY and CDR2 SMNVEV (reference sequence). Trimming pared 9 bases from V and 6 bases from J, leaving 20 bases between. The CDR3 runs 14 residues. CDR3 region: CASQIWEGSPEAFF. The CDR3 DNA sequence: TGTGCCAGTCAAATTTGGGAGGGGTCCCCTGAAGCTTTCTTT.

The chain couples TRBV11-2 to TRBJ2-5, with TRBD2 matching over 8 bases. The germline CDR1 and CDR2 sequences are SGHAT and FQNNGV. The CDR3 spans 15 residues. V was pared by 4 bases and J by 0 bases, with 4 bases of the junction left unmatched. CDR3 sequence reads: CASSYGRGYQETQYF. DNA for the CDR3: TGTGCCAGCAGCTACGGGAGGGGGTACCAAGAGACCCAGTACTTC. Based on the CDR3 plus reference TRBV11-2 and TRBJ2-5, the full variable domain is EAGVAQSPRYKIIEKRQSVAFWCNPISGHATLYWYQQILGQGPKLLIQFQNNGVVDDSQLPKDRFSAERLKGVDSTLKIQPAKLEDSAVYLCASSYGRGYQETQYFGPGTRLLVL.

V is TRBV28 and J is TRBJ2-1; TRBD2 is a possible D gene (6 bases). Germline loops: CDR1 MDHEN, CDR2 SYDVKM. The CDR3 extends over 16 amino acids. The germline V and J ends were trimmed by 6 bases and 2 bases, with 17 bases remaining between them. This CDR3 reads CASSSSLRDPYNEQFF. In DNA, the CDR3 is TGTGCCAGCAGCTCATCCTTGCGGGACCCCTACAATGAGCAGTTCTTC.

V is TRBV28 and J is TRBJ1-1, with TRBD1 identical over 8 bases. The ends lost 6 bases at V and 10 bases at J; junction bases unmatched: 16. The germline CDR1 and CDR2 sequences are MDHEN and SYDVKM. The CDR3 runs 15 residues. Here the CDR3 reads CASSPRPGQGVRAFF. The DNA of the CDR3 is TGTGCCAGCAGCCCCCGCCCTGGACAGGGTGTTAGAGCTTTCTTT.